These T cell receptor beta chains were read from a single sample in a study of T cells in Graves' hyperthyroidism and ophthalmopathy. TCRdb recomputed calls from the multiplex PCR reads with MiXCR, one row per CDR3 protein. The sample shows more than 500,000 distinct CDR3 sequences, approximately 48% of them seen only once. The sample taken for sequencing was peripheral blood or thyroid tissue (not recorded which). Receptor source: an adult woman with Graves' disease, either hyperthyroidism or ophthalmopathy (not recorded which). The CDR3 runs from the conserved cysteine through the conserved F or W. A D gene is named only where the DNA matches it firmly. The listing skips clone size in some rows; elsewhere it reads once, few, many or a size class.

TRBJ2-5 | . | 15 | . | TRBV20-1 | CSARVERRVGETQYF | TGCAGTGCTAGAGTAGAGCGGAGGGTAGGGGAGACCCAGTACTTC
TRBJ1-6 | . | 13 | . | TRBV2 | CARSGGGGETQHF | TGTGCCAGGAGTGGGGGGGGGGGAGAGACCCAGCACTTT
TRBJ1-1 | . | 16 | few | TRBV7-9 | CASRRSLGGGNTEAFF | TGTGCCAGCAGGCGCTCCCTGGGGGGCGGAAACACTGAAGCTTTCTTT
TRBJ2-7 | TRBD2 | 15 | few | TRBV2 | CASSYTSGRLYEQYF | TGTGCCAGCAGCTACACTAGCGGGCGTTTATACGAGCAGTACTTC
TRBJ1-2 | . | 12 | few | TRBV13 | CASSARGYGYTF | TGTGCCAGCAGCGCACGAGGCTATGGCTACACCTTC
TRBJ1-2 | . | 14 | . | TRBV4-1 | CASRSGGRKNGYTF | TGCGCCAGCAGAAGCGGAGGCCGGAAAAATGGCTACACCTTC
TRBJ1-2 | . | 11 | . | TRBV5-1 | CASSFGSGYTF | TGCGCCAGCAGCTTCGGGAGTGGCTACACCTTC
TRBJ1-1 | . | 14 | . | TRBV20-1 | CNRGTEPMNTEAFF | TGCAACCGCGGGACGGAACCCATGAACACTGAAGCTTTCTTT
TRBJ2-2 | . | 15 | . | TRBV2 | CASSPWELYTGELFF | TGTGCCAGCAGCCCCTGGGAGCTCTACACCGGGGAGCTGTTTTTT
TRBJ2-7 | . | 18 | . | TRBV2 | CASSDRQSGWGSVSEQYF | TGTGCCAGCAGTGATAGACAGAGTGGCTGGGGATCTGTTAGCGAGCAGTACTTC
TRBJ1-2 | TRBD1 | 14 | . | TRBV10-3 | CASSEAGTVDGYTF | TGTGCCAGCAGTGAAGCAGGGACAGTGGATGGCTACACCTTC
TRBJ1-1 | . | 15 | few | TRBV7-9 | CASTTFGTAGPEAFF | TGTGCCAGCACCACGTTTGGGACCGCCGGCCCTGAAGCTTTCTTT
TRBJ2-5 | . | 14 | once | TRBV14 | CASSLRAGDETQYF | TGTGCCAGCAGTTTGAGGGCAGGGGATGAGACCCAGTACTTC
TRBJ2-7 | . | 14 | many | TRBV11-2 | CASSLERHSYEQYF | TGTGCCAGCAGCTTAGAAAGGCACTCCTACGAGCAGTACTTC
TRBJ2-6 | . | 16 | . | TRBV29-1 | CSARDRLSSGANVLTF | TGCAGCGCGCGGGACCGCCTGAGCTCTGGGGCCAACGTCCTGACTTTC
TRBJ2-7 | . | 16 | . | TRBV7-9 | CASSTLTGRSRDGQYF | TGTGCCAGCAGTACACTCACCGGCAGGTCGCGGGACGGGCAGTACTTC
TRBJ2-7 | . | 10 | few | TRBV24-1 | CATSPYEQYF | TGTGCCACCAGTCCATACGAGCAGTATTTC
TRBJ1-2 | . | 16 | . | TRBV5-1 | CASSLYGTATYYGYTF | TGCGCCAGCAGCTTGTATGGGACCGCGACATACTATGGCTACACCTTC
TRBJ2-5 | TRBD2 | 20 | . | TRBV20-1 | CSARDSGRIGLAGVGETQYF | TGCAGTGCTAGAGACTCGGGACGGATAGGACTAGCGGGAGTGGGCGAGACCCAGTACTTC
TRBJ2-7 | TRBD1 | 15 | many | TRBV14 | CASSRPGQASYEQYF | TGTGCCAGCAGCCGACCGGGACAGGCCTCCTACGAGCAGTACTTC
TRBJ1-6 | . | 15 | . | TRBV14 | CASSQQQGQGSPLHF | TGTGCCAGCAGCCAACAACAGGGTCAGGGTTCACCCCTCCACTTT
TRBJ1-3 | . | 13 | . | TRBV15 | CATSRDTGNTIYF | TGTGCCACCAGCAGAGATACTGGAAACACCATATATTTT
TRBJ1-4 | . | 14 | once | TRBV6-1 | CASSVVATNEKLFF | TGTGCCAGCAGTGTTGTTGCAACTAATGAAAAACTGTTTTTT
TRBJ2-5 | TRBD1 | 16 | many | TRBV12-3/TRBV12-4 | CASSPPGTGIRETQYF | TGTGCCAGCAGTCCCCCCGGGACAGGGATCCGGGAGACCCAGTACTTC
TRBJ2-5 | TRBD1 | 15 | . | TRBV7-9 | CASSHRDRDEETQYF | TGTGCCAGCAGCCACCGGGACAGGGACGAGGAGACCCAGTACTTC
TRBJ2-6 | . | 15 | . | TRBV7-9 | CASSPSPGGANVLTF | TGTGCCAGCAGCCCTAGCCCGGGGGGGGCCAACGTCCTGACTTTC
TRBJ1-1 | . | 13 | . | TRBV24-1 | CATSGRENTEAFF | TGTGCCACCAGTGGGAGGGAGAACACTGAAGCTTTCTTT
TRBJ2-2 | TRBD1 | 15 | . | TRBV5-6 | CASSLQGATTGELFF | TGTGCCAGCAGCTTACAGGGGGCGACTACCGGGGAGCTGTTTTTT
TRBJ1-2 | . | 14 | few | TRBV19 | CASTHLMVNYGYTF | TGTGCCAGTACCCACCTGATGGTTAACTATGGCTACACCTTC
TRBJ2-7 | . | 13 | . | TRBV29-1 | CSSGGTAAGEQYF | TGCAGCTCGGGCGGGACTGCAGCTGGGGAGCAGTACTTC
TRBJ1-2 | . | 13 | many | TRBV20-1 | CSASSGTRDGYTF | TGCAGTGCTAGTTCCGGGACCCGCGATGGCTACACCTTC
TRBJ2-7 | TRBD1 | 14 | . | TRBV10-2 | CASRGTGAPYEQYF | TGCGCCAGCAGAGGGACAGGGGCCCCCTACGAGCAGTACTTC
TRBJ1-2 | . | 14 | . | TRBV27 | CASSFDGSLGGYTF | TGTGCCAGCAGTTTTGATGGCTCTTTGGGCGGCTACACCTTC